These 6 T cell receptor beta chains were sequenced from one sample in a study of blood T cell repertoires in COVID-19. Repertoires were generated with immunoSEQ multiplex PCR, while TCRdb's copy carries only in-frame clones and drops some. The sample has some 100,000 clones; approximately 86% are singletons. The sample consisted of peripheral blood. The receptors were gathered from a woman aged 70-85 years with acute or convalescent COVID-19.

This clone is a singleton in its sample. J is TRBJ1-2 and V is TRBV7-6, with D perhaps TRBD1 (5 bases). Trimming took off 4 bases at V and 3 bases at J, with 15 bases between the two ends. This CDR3 is built from 15 residues. CDR1 is SGHVS, CDR2 FNYEAQ, per germline. DNA for the CDR3: TGTGCCAGCAGCTCACACGGGCAGGGTGACTATGGCTACACCTTC. The encoded protein is CASSSHGQGDYGYTF.

This chain connects TRBV3-1 (or the pseudogene TRBV3-2) to TRBJ1-1, with D unclear. V was shortened by 5 bases and J by 1 base, with 8 bases between the two germline ends. This CDR3 contains 13 residues. Germline lookup yields CDR1 LGHDT and CDR2 YNNKEL (reference sequence). CDR3 coding DNA: TGTGCCAGCAGCTCAAACTGGAACACTGAAGCTTTCTTT. It specifies CASSSNWNTEAFF.

The V gene is TRBV9, the J gene TRBJ1-5; possible D gene TRBD1, 6 bases. The germline CDR1 and CDR2 sequences are SGDLS and YYNGEE. With 3 bases removed from V and 7 bases from J, the gap between germline ends came to 11 bases. The CDR3 is made up of 13 amino acids. The CDR3, as DNA: TGTGCCAGCAGCGAAGGGGGGGGACAGCCCCAGCATTTT. Translating it yields CASSEGGGQPQHF.

The chain couples TRBV5-4 to TRBJ1-1; 11 nucleotides agree with TRBD1. Trimming cost V 3 bases and J 5 bases; bases outside gene matches: 12. CDR3 size: 17 residues. The germline CDR1 and CDR2 sequences are SGHNT and YYREEE (reference sequence). CDR3 protein: CASSSGGTGGVRTEAFF. The CDR3 bases are TGTGCCAGCAGCTCAGGGGGGACAGGGGGTGTTCGGACTGAAGCTTTCTTT. The whole variable domain, remainder taken from reference TRBV5-4 and TRBJ1-1, is ETGVTQSPTHLIKTRGQQVTLRCSSQSGHNTVSWYQQALGQGPQFIFQYYREEENGRGNFPPRFSGLQFPNYSSELNVNALELDDSALYLCASSSGGTGGVRTEAFFGQGTRLTVV.

The J gene is TRBJ1-6, the V gene TRBV30; 9 nucleotides line up with TRBD1. V shed 0 bases and J 9 bases; nucleotides not matched to a gene: 6. This CDR3 region has 15 residues. Germline CDR1 and CDR2: GTSNPN and SVGIG (reference sequence). Here the CDR3 reads CAWSVRTGVGSPLHF. CDR3 DNA: TGTGCCTGGAGTGTCAGGACAGGGGTGGGTTCACCCCTCCACTTT.

This chain connects TRBV5-1 to TRBJ2-2; 11 positions match TRBD2. The CDR3 totals 18 residues. The trim removed 1 base at V and 3 bases at J, leaving 8 bases unmatched. Germline V lookup: CDR1 SGHRS, CDR2 YFSETQ. This CDR3 is CASSLTSGSLSDTGELFF. DNA of the CDR3: TGCGCCAGCAGCTTGACTAGCGGGAGCCTCTCAGACACCGGGGAGCTGTTTTTT.